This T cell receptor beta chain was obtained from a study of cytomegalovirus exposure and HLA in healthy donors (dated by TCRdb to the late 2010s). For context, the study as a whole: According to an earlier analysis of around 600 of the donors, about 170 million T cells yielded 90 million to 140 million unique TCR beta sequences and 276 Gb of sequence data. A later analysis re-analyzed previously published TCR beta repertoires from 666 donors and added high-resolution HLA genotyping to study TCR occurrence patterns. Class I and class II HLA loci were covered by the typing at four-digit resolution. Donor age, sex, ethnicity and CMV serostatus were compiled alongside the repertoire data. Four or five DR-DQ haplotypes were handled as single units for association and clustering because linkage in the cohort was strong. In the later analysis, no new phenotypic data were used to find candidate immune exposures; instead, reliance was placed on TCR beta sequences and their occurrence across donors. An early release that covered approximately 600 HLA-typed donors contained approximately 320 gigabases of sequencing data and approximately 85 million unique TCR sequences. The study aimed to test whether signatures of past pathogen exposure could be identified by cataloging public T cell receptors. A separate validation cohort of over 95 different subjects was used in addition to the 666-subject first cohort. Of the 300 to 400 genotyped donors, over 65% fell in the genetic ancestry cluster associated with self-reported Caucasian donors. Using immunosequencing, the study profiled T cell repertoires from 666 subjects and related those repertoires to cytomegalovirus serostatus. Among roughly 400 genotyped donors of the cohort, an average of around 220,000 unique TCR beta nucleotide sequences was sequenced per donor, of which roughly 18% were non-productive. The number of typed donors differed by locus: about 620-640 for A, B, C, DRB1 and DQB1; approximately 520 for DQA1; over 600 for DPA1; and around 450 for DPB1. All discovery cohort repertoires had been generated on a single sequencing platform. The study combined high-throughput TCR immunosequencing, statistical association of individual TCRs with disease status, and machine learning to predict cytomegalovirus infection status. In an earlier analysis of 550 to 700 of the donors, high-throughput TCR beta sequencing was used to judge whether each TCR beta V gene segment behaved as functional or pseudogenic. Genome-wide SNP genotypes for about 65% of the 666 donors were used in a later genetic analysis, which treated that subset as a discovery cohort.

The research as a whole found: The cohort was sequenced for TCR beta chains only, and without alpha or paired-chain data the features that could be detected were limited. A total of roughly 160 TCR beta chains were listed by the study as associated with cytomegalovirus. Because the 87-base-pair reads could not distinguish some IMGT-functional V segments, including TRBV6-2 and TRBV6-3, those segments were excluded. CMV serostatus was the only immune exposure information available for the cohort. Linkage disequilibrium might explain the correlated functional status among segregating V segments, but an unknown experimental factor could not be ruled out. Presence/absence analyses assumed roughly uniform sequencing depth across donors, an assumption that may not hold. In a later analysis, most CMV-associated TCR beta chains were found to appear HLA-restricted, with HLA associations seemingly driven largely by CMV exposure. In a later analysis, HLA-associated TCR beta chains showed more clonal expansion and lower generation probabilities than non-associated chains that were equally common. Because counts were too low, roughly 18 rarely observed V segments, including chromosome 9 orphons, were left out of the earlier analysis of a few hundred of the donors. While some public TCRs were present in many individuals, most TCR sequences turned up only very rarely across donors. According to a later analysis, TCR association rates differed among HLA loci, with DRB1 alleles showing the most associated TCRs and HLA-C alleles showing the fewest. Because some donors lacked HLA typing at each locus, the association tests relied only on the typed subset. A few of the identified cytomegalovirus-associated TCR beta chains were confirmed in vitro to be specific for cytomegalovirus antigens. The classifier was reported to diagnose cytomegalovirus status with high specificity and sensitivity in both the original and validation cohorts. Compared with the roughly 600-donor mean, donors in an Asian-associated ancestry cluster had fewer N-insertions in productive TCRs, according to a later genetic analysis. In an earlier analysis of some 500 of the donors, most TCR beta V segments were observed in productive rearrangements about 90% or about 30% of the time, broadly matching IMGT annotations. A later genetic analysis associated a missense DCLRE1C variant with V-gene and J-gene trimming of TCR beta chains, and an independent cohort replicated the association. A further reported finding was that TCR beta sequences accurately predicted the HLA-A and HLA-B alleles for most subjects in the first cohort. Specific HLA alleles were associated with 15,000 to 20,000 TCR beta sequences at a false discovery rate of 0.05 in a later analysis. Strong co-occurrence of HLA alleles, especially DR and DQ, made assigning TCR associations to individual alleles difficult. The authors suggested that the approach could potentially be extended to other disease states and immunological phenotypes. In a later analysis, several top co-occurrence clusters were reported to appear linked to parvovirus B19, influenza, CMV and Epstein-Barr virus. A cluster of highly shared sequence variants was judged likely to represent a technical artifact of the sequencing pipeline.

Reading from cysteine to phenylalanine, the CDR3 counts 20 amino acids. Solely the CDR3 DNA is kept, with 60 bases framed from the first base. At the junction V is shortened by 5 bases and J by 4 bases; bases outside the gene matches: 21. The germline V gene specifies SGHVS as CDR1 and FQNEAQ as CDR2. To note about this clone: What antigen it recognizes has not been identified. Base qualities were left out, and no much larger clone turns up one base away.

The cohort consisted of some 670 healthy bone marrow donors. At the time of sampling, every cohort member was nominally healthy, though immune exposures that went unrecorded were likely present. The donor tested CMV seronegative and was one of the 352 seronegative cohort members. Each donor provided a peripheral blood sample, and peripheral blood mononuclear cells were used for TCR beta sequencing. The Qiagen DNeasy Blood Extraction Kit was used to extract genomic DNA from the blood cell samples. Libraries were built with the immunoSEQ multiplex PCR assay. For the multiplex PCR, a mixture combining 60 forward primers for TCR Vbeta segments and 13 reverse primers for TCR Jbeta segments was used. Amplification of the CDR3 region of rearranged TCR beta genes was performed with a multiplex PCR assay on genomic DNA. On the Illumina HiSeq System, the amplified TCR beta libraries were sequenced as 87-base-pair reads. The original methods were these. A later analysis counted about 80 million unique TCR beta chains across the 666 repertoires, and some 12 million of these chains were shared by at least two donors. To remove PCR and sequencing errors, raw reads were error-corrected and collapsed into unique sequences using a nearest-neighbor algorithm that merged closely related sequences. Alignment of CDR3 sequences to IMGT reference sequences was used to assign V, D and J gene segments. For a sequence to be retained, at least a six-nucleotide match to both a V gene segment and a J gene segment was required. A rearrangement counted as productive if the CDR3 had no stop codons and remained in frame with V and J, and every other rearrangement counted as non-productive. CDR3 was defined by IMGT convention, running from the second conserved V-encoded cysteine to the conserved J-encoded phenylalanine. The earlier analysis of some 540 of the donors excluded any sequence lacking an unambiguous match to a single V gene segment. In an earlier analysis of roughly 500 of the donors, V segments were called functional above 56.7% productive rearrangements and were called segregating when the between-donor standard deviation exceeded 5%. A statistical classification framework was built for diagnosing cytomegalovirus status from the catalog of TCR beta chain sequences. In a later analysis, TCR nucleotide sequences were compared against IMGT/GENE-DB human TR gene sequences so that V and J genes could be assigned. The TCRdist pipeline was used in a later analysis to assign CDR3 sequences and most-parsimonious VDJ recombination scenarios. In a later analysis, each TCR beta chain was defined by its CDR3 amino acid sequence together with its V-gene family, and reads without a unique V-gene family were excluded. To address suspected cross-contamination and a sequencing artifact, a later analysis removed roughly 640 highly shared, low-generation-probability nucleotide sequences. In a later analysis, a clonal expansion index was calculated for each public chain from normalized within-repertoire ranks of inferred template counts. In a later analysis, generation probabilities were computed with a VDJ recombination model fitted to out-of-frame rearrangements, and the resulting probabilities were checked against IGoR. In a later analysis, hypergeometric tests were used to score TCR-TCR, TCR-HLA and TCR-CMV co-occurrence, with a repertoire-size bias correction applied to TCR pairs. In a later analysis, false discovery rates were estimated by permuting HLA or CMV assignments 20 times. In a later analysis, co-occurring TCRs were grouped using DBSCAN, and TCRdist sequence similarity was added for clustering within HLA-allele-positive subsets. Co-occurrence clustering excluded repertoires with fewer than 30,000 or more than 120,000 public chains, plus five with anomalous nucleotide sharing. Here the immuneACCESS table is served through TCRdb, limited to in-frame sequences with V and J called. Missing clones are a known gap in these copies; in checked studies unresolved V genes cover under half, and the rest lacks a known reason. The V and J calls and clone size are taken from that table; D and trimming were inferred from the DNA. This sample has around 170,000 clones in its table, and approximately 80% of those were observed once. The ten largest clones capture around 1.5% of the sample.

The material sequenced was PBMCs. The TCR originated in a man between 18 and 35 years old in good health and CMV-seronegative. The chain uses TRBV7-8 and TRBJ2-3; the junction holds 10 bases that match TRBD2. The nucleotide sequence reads TGTGCCAGCAGCCCCCGGTTGGCTAGCGGGAGAGTGAGAAGCCCAGATACGCAGTATTTT. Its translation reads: CASSPRLASGRVRSPDTQYF.